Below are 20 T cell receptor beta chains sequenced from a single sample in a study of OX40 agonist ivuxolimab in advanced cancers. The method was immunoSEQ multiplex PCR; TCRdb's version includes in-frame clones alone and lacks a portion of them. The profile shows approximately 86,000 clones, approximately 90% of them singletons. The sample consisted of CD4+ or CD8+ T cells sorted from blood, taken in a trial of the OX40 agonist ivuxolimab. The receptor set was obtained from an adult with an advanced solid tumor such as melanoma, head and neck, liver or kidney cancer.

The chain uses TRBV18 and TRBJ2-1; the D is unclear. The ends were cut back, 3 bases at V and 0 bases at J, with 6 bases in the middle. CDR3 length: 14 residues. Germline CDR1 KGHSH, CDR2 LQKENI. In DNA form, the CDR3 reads TGTGCCAGCTCACCGAAGGCCTCCTACAATGAGCAGTTCTTC. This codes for CASSPKASYNEQFF.

The CDR3 DNA is TGCAGCGTCCCGGACAGGGTCAAAAACATTCAGTACTTC. Translation gives CSVPDRVKNIQYF. The rearrangement uses TRBV29-1 and TRBJ2-4, with 8 bases matching TRBD1. The CDR3 length is 13 residues. Germline CDR1 and CDR2: SQVTM and ANQGSEA. With V trimmed by 6 bases and J by 3 bases, 4 bases remained unmatched.

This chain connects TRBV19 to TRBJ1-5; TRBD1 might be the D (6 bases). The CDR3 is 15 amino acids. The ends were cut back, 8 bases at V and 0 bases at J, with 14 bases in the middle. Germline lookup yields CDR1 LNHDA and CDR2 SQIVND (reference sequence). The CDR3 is CASLRGGDSNQPQHF. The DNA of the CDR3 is TGTGCCAGTCTCCGAGGGGGGGATAGCAATCAGCCCCAGCATTTT.

The CDR3 region is CASSLGQFSTDTQYF. The CDR3 region has the DNA TGTGCCAGCAGCTTGGGACAGTTTAGCACAGATACGCAGTATTTT. The V and J genes are TRBV14 and TRBJ2-3; 7 bases match TRBD1. CDR3 size: 15 residues. The V segment lost 5 bases and the J segment 0 bases; nucleotides outside the gene matches: 5. Germline-derived CDR1 and CDR2 are SGHDN and FVKESK.

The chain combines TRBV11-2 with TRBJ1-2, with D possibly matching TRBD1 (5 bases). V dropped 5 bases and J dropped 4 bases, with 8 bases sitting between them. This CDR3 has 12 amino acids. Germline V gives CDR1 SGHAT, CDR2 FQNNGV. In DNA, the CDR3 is TGTGCCAGCAGCCATGGGGGCTATGGCTACACCTTC. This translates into CASSHGGYGYTF.

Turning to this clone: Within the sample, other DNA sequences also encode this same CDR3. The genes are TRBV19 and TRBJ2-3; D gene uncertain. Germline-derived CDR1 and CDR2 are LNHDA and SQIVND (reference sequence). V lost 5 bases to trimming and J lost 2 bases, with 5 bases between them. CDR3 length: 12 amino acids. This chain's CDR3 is CASSANTDTQYF. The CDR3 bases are TGTGCCAGTAGTGCCAACACAGATACGCAGTATTTT.

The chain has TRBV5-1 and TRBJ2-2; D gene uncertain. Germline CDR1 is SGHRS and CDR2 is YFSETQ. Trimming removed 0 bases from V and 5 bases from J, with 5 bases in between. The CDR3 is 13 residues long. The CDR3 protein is CASSLDYTGELFF. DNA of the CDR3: TGCGCCAGCAGCTTGGACTATACCGGGGAGCTGTTTTTT. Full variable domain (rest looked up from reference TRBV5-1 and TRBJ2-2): KAGVTQTPRYLIKTRGQQVTLSCSPISGHRSVSWYQQTPGQGLQFLFEYFSETQRNKGNFPGRFSGRQFSNSRSEMNVSTLELGDSALYLCASSLDYTGELFFGEGSRLTVL.

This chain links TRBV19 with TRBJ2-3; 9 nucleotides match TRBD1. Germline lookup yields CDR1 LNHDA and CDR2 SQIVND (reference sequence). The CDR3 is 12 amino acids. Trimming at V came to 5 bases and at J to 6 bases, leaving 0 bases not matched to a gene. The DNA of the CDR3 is TGTGCCAGTAGTGACAGGGGGGATACGCAGTATTTT. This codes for CASSDRGDTQYF.

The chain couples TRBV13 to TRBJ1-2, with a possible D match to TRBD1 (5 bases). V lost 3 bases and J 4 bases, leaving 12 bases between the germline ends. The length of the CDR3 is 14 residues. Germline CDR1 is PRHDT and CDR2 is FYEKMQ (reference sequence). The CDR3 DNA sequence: TGTGCCAGCAGCTTGCTGGGGCAGACCTATGGCTACACCTTC. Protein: CASSLLGQTYGYTF.

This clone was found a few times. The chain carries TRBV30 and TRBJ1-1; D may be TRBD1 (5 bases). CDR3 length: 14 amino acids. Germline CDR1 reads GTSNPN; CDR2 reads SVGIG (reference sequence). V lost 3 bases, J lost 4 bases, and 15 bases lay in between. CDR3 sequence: CAWSAPGWGTEAFF. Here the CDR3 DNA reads TGTGCCTGGAGCGCCCCAGGGTGGGGCACTGAAGCTTTCTTT.

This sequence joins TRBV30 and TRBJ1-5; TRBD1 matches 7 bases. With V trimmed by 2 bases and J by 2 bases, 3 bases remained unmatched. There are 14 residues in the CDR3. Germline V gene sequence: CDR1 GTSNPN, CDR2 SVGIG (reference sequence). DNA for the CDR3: TGTGCCTGGAGTCCCACAGGGGGCAATCAGCCCCAGCATTTT. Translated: CAWSPTGGNQPQHF.

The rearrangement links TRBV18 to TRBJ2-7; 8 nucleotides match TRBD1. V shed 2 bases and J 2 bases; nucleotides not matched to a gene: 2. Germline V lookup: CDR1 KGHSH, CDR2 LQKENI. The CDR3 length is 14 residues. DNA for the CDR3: TGTGCCAGCTCACCATCAGGGGGCCCCTACGAGCAGTACTTC. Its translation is CASSPSGGPYEQYF.

In DNA, the CDR3 is TGTGCCAGCAGAATCAGGGAAAACTATGGCTACACCTTC. It is translated as CASRIRENYGYTF. The V gene is TRBV6-5, the J gene TRBJ1-2; D possibly corresponds to TRBD1 (5 bases). Germline V lookup: CDR1 MNHEY, CDR2 SVGAGI. The CDR3 loop spans 13 amino acids. The germline V and J ends were trimmed by 6 bases and 2 bases, with 10 bases remaining between them.

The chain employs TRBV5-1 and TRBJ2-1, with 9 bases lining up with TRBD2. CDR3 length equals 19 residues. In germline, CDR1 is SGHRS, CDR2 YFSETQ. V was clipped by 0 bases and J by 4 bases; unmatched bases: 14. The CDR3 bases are TGCGCCAGCAGCTTGGGCCCCTCTGGGACTAGCCGATTTTACAATGAGCAGTTCTTC. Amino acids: CASSLGPSGTSRFYNEQFF.

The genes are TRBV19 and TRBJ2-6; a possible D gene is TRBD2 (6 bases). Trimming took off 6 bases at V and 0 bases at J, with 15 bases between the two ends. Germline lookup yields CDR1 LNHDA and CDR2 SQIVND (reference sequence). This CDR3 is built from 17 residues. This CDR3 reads CASRLGTFSSGANVLTF. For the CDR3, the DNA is TGTGCCAGTAGACTCGGGACTTTTAGCTCTGGGGCCAACGTCCTGACTTTC.

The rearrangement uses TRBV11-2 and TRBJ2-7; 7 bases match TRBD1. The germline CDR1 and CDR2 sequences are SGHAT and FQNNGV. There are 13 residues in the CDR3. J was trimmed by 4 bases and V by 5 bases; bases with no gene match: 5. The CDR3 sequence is CASSIDRAYEQYF. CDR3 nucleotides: TGTGCCAGCAGCATTGACAGGGCGTACGAGCAGTACTTC.

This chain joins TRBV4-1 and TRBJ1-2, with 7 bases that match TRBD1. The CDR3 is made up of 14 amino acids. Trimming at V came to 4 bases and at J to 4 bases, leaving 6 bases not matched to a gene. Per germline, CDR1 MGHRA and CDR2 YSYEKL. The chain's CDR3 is CASSPLDRAYGYTF. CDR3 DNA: TGCGCCAGCAGCCCCCTCGACAGGGCCTATGGCTACACCTTC.

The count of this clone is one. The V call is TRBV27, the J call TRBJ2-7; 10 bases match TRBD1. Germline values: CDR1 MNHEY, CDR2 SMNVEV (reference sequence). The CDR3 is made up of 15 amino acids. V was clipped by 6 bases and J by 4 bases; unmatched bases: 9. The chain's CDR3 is CASRTTGTGVYEQYF. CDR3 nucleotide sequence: TGTGCCAGCAGGACGACCGGGACAGGGGTTTACGAGCAGTACTTC.

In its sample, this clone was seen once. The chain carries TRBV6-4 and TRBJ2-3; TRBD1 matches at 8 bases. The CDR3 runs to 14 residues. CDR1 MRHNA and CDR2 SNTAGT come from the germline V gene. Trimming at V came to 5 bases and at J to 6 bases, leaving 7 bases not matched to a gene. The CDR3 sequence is CASSPGTGADTQYF. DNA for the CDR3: TGTGCCAGCAGTCCCGGGACAGGCGCGGATACGCAGTATTTT.

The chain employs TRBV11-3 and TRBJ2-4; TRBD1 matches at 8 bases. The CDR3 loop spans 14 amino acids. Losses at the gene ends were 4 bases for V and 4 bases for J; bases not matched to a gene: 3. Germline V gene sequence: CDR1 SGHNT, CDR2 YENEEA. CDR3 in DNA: TGTGCCAGCAGCTCCCAGGGGGCGAAAAACATTCAGTACTTC. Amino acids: CASSSQGAKNIQYF.